This T cell receptor (beta chain) derives from a study of identical twins. Study results and limitations: There was more out-of-frame TCR alpha sharing in monozygotic twins than models estimated.

Each CDR3 protein is one row after TCRdb ran MiXCR on the 5' RACE reads. This sample has 200,000 to 300,000 distinct CDR3 sequences, with 7% found just once. CDR3 length equals 15 residues. After removal of 4 bases from V and 3 bases from J, the junction contained 2 bases not matched to a gene. Germline CDR1 is MDHEN and CDR2 is SYDVKM. To note about this clonotype: The antigen is undetermined.

These records were also assigned to another study, of yellow fever vaccine responses in identical twins. From that paper: Twins reportedly mounted vaccine T cell responses that seemed partly convergent, partly personalized.

The TCR originated in a woman younger than 35 in good health. The rearrangement joins TRBV28 to TRBJ1-6; TRBD1 aligns across 8 bases. Source material: memory (CD45RO+) T cells sorted from blood. The CDR3 protein is CASSSTGGYNSPLHF. CDR3 coding DNA: TGTGCCAGCAGTTCCACAGGGGGCTATAATTCACCCCTCCACTTT.